This T cell receptor beta chain was found in a study of T cell changes during pregnancy in multiple sclerosis. CDR3 length: 15 amino acids. Germline CDR1 LGHNT, CDR2 FRNRAP. V dropped 3 bases and J dropped 1 base, with 10 bases sitting between them. Sequencing used immunoSEQ multiplex PCR; TCRdb keeps in-frame clones, though not all of them. The sample has some 19,000 clones; around nine tenths are singletons. The chain uses TRBV12-5 and TRBJ2-1, with D possibly TRBD1 on 5 matching bases. This sequence originates from a female donor in good health, enrolled as a control in a pregnancy study. This sample comprised CD8+ T cells from peripheral blood mononuclear cells, obtained after pregnancy. The CDR3 region is CASGLGTGSYNEQFF. The DNA for the CDR3 is TGTGCTAGTGGTTTAGGCACAGGATCCTACAATGAGCAGTTCTTC.